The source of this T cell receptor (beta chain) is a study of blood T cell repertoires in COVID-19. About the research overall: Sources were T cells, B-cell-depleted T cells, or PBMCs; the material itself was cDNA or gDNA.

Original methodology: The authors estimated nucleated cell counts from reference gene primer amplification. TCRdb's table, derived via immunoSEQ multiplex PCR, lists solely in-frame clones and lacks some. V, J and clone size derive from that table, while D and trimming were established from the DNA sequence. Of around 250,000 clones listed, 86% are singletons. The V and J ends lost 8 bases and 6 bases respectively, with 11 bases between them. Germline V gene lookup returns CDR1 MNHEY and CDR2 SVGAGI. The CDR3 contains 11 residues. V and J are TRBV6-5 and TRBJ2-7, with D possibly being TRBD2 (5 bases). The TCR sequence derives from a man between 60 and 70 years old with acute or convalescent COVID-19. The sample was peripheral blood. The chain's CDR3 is CASARDGEQYF. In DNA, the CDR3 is TGTGCCAGCGCTCGGGATGGCGAGCAGTACTTC.